These T cell receptor beta chains were read from a single sample in a study of PD-1 blockade in classical Hodgkin lymphoma. Sequencing was performed with immunoSEQ multiplex PCR; in TCRdb, only in-frame clones are kept and a portion is missing. The sample contains 15,000 or so clones, around 90% of which appear only once. The source material was CD8+ T cells from blood, sampled before the fourth cycle of nivolumab. These receptors were obtained from a human donor with classical Hodgkin lymphoma. CDR3s include the opening cysteine and the closing phenylalanine or tryptophan. D genes are given only for firm matches. Clone size is given for some rows only: seen once, a few or many times, or a class if the clone is expanded.

>NA|TRBJ2-7|TRBV28|TRBD2
CASHPAGGYEQYF
TGTGCCAGCCACCCGGCGGGAGGCTACGAGCAGTACTTC
>NA|TRBJ2-3|TRBV27|TRBD2
CASSFSGGWYF
TGTGCCAGCAGTTTTAGCGGGGGGTGGTATTTT
>NA|TRBJ2-7|TRBV27|NA
CASSYYGSGYEQYF
TGTGCCAGCAGTTACTATGGATCAGGGTACGAGCAGTACTTC
>NA|TRBJ2-1|TRBV2|NA
CASNSGGSYNEQFF
TGTGCCAGCAATAGCGGAGGCTCCTACAATGAGCAGTTCTTC
>NA|TRBJ2-7|TRBV19|TRBD2
CASSIYSGAYEQYF
TGTGCCAGTAGTATTTACAGCGGGGCGTACGAGCAGTACTTC
>NA|TRBJ2-3|TRBV4-1|NA
CASSQTDGTDTQYF
TGCGCCAGCAGCCAGACCGACGGCACAGATACGCAGTATTTT
>NA|TRBJ1-5|TRBV5-6|NA
CASSFEKGQPQHF
TGTGCCAGCAGCTTCGAGAAGGGTCAGCCCCAGCATTTT
>NA|TRBJ2-1|TRBV19|TRBD2
CASSIWTSGSYNEQFF
TGTGCCAGTAGTATATGGACTAGCGGGTCCTACAATGAGCAGTTCTTC
>NA|TRBJ1-3|TRBV28|NA
CASSSPPDSGNTIYF
TGTGCCAGCAGTTCCCCACCAGACTCTGGAAACACCATATATTTT
>NA|TRBJ2-5|TRBV14|NA
CASSQDNPQETQYF
TGTGCCAGCAGCCAAGATAACCCCCAAGAGACCCAGTACTTC
>NA|TRBJ1-5|TRBV14|NA
CASSQDDVRLKPQHF
TGTGCCAGCAGCCAAGACGACGTGCGGTTAAAGCCCCAGCATTTT
>NA|TRBJ2-7|TRBV27|NA
CASSFRAGNEQYF
TGTGCCAGCAGTTTTAGGGCAGGGAACGAGCAGTACTTC
>NA|TRBJ2-1|TRBV6-5|NA
CASSYFSASSYNEQFF
TGTGCCAGCAGTTACTTTTCCGCTTCCTCCTACAATGAGCAGTTCTTC
>NA|TRBJ2-3|TRBV10-3|TRBD2
CAIKVAGSEDTQYF
TGTGCCATCAAGGTAGCGGGATCGGAGGATACGCAGTATTTT
>NA|TRBJ2-2|TRBV19|NA
CASRARDQNTGELFF
TGTGCCAGTAGGGCCCGGGACCAGAACACCGGGGAGCTGTTTTTT
>NA|TRBJ2-7|TRBV2|TRBD1
CASSEWDRSNYEQYF
TGTGCCAGCAGTGAGTGGGACAGATCTAACTACGAGCAGTACTTC
>NA|TRBJ2-1|TRBV5-1|TRBD2
CASSLTSGGYNEQFF
TGCGCCAGCAGCTTGACTAGCGGGGGATACAATGAGCAGTTCTTC
>once|TRBJ2-2|TRBV10-3|TRBD2
CAIRTSGTNTGELFF
TGTGCCATCAGGACTAGCGGAACGAACACCGGGGAGCTGTTTTTT
>NA|TRBJ2-7|TRBV20-1|NA
CSARWNHEQYF
TGCAGTGCTAGGTGGAACCACGAGCAGTACTTC
>NA|TRBJ1-2|TRBV7-9|NA
CASSVVTQSYGYTF
TGTGCCAGCAGCGTCGTCACTCAATCGTATGGCTACACCTTC
>few|TRBJ2-7|TRBV28|NA
CASRSLTGSYYEQYF
TGTGCCAGCAGAAGTTTAACGGGCAGTTACTACGAGCAGTACTTC
>once|TRBJ2-7|TRBV7-9|NA
CASSPSGAPYEQYF
TGTGCCAGCAGCCCATCGGGAGCTCCGTACGAGCAGTACTTC
>NA|TRBJ1-6|TRBV19|TRBD1
CASSITRTGYSPLHF
TGTGCCAGTAGTATAACGAGGACAGGGTATTCACCCCTCCACTTT
>NA|TRBJ1-1|TRBV18|TRBD1
CASSPDRGSGVTEAFF
TGTGCCAGCTCACCTGACAGGGGCTCTGGAGTCACTGAAGCTTTCTTT
>NA|TRBJ2-7|TRBV11-1|NA
CASSFSSDFYEQYF
TGTGCCAGCAGCTTTTCCTCGGACTTCTACGAGCAGTACTTC
>NA|TRBJ2-7|TRBV2|TRBD1
CASTWTGGGHYEQYF
TGTGCCAGCACCTGGACAGGGGGCGGACACTACGAGCAGTACTTC
>NA|TRBJ1-6|TRBV6-5|NA
CASGVADNSPLHF
TGTGCCAGCGGCGTCGCCGATAATTCACCCCTCCACTTT
>large|TRBJ1-2|TRBV27|NA
CASRDSGGYTF
TGTGCCAGCAGGGACAGTGGAGGCTACACCTTC
>NA|TRBJ2-7|TRBV4-2|TRBD1
CASSQDIGTGTYEQYF
TGTGCCAGCAGCCAAGATATAGGGACAGGGACCTACGAGCAGTACTTC
>once|TRBJ2-1|TRBV7-8|NA
CASSLVRAVAYNEQFF
TGTGCCAGCAGCTTAGTTCGAGCGGTTGCCTACAATGAGCAGTTCTTC
>NA|TRBJ2-7|TRBV27|NA
CASSSFFGYEQYF
TGTGCCAGCAGTTCCTTTTTCGGTTACGAGCAGTACTTC
>NA|TRBJ2-5|TRBV20-1|NA
CSATGRETQYF
TGCAGTGCTACAGGGAGGGAGACCCAGTACTTC
>NA|TRBJ2-7|TRBV28|NA
CASSPLDSRQDEQYF
TGTGCCAGCAGTCCCCTGGACTCTCGGCAGGACGAGCAGTACTTC
>NA|TRBJ2-1|TRBV13|NA
CASSPPMGGSYNEQFF
TGTGCCAGCAGCCCGCCAATGGGTGGCTCCTACAATGAGCAGTTCTTC
>NA|TRBJ2-7|TRBV29-1|NA
CSVGGGSYEQYF
TGCAGCGTAGGAGGTGGCTCCTACGAGCAGTACTTC
>NA|TRBJ2-7|TRBV11-2|NA
CASTSTGPYEQYF
TGTGCCAGCACCTCGACCGGGCCCTACGAGCAGTACTTC
>NA|TRBJ1-1|TRBV11-1|NA
CASSLGPNTEAFF
TGTGCCAGCAGCCTGGGCCCGAACACTGAAGCTTTCTTT
>NA|TRBJ2-7|TRBV6-6|TRBD2
CASSPGGGEQYF
TGTGCCAGCAGTCCGGGAGGGGGGGAGCAGTACTTC
>NA|TRBJ1-5|TRBV27|NA
CASSFGRDQPQHF
TGTGCCAGCAGTTTCGGCAGAGATCAGCCCCAGCATTTT
>NA|TRBJ2-1|TRBV19|TRBD2
CASTTGTSGYNEQFF
TGTGCCAGTACGACCGGGACTAGCGGCTACAATGAGCAGTTCTTC
>NA|TRBJ2-7|TRBV2|NA
CASKAGAMAYEQYF
TGTGCCAGCAAGGCGGGGGCCATGGCATACGAGCAGTACTTC
>once|TRBJ2-7|TRBV28|TRBD2
CASSLGGDGTYEQYF
TGTGCCAGCAGTTTAGGGGGGGACGGAACCTACGAGCAGTACTTC
>NA|TRBJ2-7|TRBV19|TRBD1
CASSEGQGLYEQYF
TGTGCCAGTAGTGAGGGACAGGGTCTGTACGAGCAGTACTTC
>once|TRBJ2-1|TRBV27|NA
CASSLGATGNNEQFF
TGTGCCAGCAGTTTAGGAGCCACAGGTAACAATGAGCAGTTCTTC
>NA|TRBJ2-5|TRBV5-1|TRBD1
CASSLGQGLQETQYF
TGCGCCAGCAGCTTGGGACAGGGGCTCCAAGAGACCCAGTACTTC
>NA|TRBJ2-7|TRBV28|NA
CASRSLLKGEQYF
TGTGCCAGCCGTTCCCTGCTAAAGGGCGAGCAGTACTTC
>NA|TRBJ2-1|TRBV19|TRBD2
CASARGGEPRASYNEQFF
TGTGCCAGCGCCCGGGGGGGGGAACCCAGGGCCTCCTACAATGAGCAGTTCTTC
>NA|TRBJ2-7|TRBV7-9|TRBD2
CASTRRRGNYEQYF
TGTGCCAGCACCCGCCGGCGGGGGAACTACGAGCAGTACTTC
>NA|TRBJ1-2|TRBV14|NA
CASSQSMIPGRSGYTF
TGTGCCAGCAGCCAGTCAATGATCCCGGGGAGGAGTGGCTACACCTTC
>NA|TRBJ2-7|TRBV4-1|NA
CASSQAPLGYEQYF
TGCGCCAGCAGCCAAGCTCCGCTTGGTTATGAGCAGTACTTC
>NA|TRBJ1-1|TRBV7-9|NA
CASSSDQGRDTEAFF
TGTGCCAGCAGCTCAGACCAGGGGCGGGACACTGAAGCTTTCTTT
>NA|TRBJ2-3|TRBV4-2|NA
CASSLRGIAETTDTQYF
TGTGCCAGCAGCCTCAGGGGAATAGCGGAGACCACAGATACGCAGTATTTT
>NA|TRBJ1-2|TRBV10-3|NA
CAISVDRVNYGYTF
TGTGCCATCAGTGTCGACAGAGTTAACTATGGCTACACCTTC
>NA|TRBJ2-3|TRBV21-1|NA
CASSKAKFSGTGGRVDTQYF
TGTGCCAGCAGCAAAGCAAAGTTCTCCGGGACAGGGGGCAGAGTGGATACGCAGTATTTT
>NA|TRBJ1-3|TRBV5-6|TRBD1
CASRITGTGHGNTIYF
TGTGCCAGCAGAATTACCGGGACAGGGCACGGAAACACCATATATTTT
>NA|TRBJ2-1|TRBV11-2|TRBD2
CASSRLAGGPNEQFF
TGTGCCAGCAGCCGACTAGCGGGAGGGCCGAATGAGCAGTTCTTC
>NA|TRBJ2-3|TRBV28|TRBD2
CASSSSLLAGGSDTQYF
TGTGCCAGCAGTTCCTCGTTACTAGCGGGAGGCTCGGATACGCAGTATTTT
>NA|TRBJ2-7|TRBV18|NA
CASSPSVQLGFYEQYF
TGTGCCAGCTCACCATCGGTGCAACTAGGTTTCTACGAGCAGTACTTC